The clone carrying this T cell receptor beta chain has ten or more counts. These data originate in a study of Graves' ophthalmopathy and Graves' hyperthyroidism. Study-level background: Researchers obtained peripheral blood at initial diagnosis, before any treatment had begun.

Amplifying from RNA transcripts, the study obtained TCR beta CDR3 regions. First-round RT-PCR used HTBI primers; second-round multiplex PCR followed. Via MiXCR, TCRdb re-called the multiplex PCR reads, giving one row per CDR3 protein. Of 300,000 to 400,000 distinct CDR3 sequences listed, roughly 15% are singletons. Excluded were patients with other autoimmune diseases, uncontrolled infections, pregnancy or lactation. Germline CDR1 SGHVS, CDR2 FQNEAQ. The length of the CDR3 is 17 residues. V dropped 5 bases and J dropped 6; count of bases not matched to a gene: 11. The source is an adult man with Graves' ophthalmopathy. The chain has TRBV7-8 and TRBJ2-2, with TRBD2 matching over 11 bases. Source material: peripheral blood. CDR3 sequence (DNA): TGTGCCAGCAGCGAACAGACTAGCGGGATCTCCCCCGGGGAGCTGTTTTTT. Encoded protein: CASSEQTSGISPGELFF.